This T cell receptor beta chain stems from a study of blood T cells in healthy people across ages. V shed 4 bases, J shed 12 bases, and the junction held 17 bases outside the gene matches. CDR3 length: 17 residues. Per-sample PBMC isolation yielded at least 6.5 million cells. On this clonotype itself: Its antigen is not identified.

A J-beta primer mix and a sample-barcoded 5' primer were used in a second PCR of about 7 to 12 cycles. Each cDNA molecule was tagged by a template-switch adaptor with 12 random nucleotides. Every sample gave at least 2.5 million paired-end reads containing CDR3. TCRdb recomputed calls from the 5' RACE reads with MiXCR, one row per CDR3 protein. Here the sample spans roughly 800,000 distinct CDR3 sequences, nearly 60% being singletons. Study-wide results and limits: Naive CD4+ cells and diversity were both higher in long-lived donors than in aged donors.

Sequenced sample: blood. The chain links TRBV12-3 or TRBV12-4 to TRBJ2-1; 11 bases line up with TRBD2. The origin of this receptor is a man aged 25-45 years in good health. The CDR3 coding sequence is TGTGCCAGCAGTTCCCCGATAGCGGGAGGGCCCTGGTATGGGCAGTTCTTC. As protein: CASSSPIAGGPWYGQFF.